This is a list of T cell receptor beta chains from one sample in a study of cytomegalovirus exposure and HLA in healthy donors. Profiled with immunoSEQ multiplex PCR; TCRdb holds only in-frame clones, not every one. The sample has under 100,000 clones. Specimen: PBMCs. These receptors were collected from a woman in her 30s in good health and CMV-seronegative. Both conserved end residues are part of each CDR3.

V: TRBV15; CDR3: CATSRDVAGTEAFF
V: TRBV15; CDR3: CATSALGDHRGGYTF
V: TRBV14; CDR3: CASSQRHGSGFTGELFF
V: TRBV5-1; CDR3: CASSSVAASTDTQYF
V: TRBV13; CDR3: CASSLAGLGPAEQYF
V: TRBV30; CDR3: CAWSRLANTGELFF
V: TRBV5-1; CDR3: CASSFGRPGEAFF
V: TRBV6-5; CDR3: CASSVTGMNTEAFF
V: TRBV13; CDR3: CASSLFPTLSGVKAENEQYF
V: TRBV15; CDR3: CATSPPGDLQETQYF
V: TRBV6-6; CDR3: CASSFEGGGYTF
V: TRBV28; CDR3: CASSLYGGLAYEQYF
V: TRBV28; CDR3: CASSFLGQSSSGANVLTF
V: TRBV19; CDR3: CAIRLRRGPSYEQYF
V: TRBV19; CDR3: CASQWTGGHTEAFF
V: TRBV10-2; CDR3: CASGQGLTNHEQFF
V: TRBV2; CDR3: CATTPLRINEKLFF
V: TRBV6-1; CDR3: CASSEAFSDRGSEAFF
V: TRBV10-2; CDR3: CASSESSIYNEQFF
V: TRBV7-2; CDR3: CASIPSGGANYGYTF
V: TRBV18; CDR3: CASSPAATYEQYF
V: TRBV6-6; CDR3: CASSYVSSPLHF
V: TRBV25-1; CDR3: CASSELQGPEQFF
V: TRBV29-1; CDR3: CSVERMRTGGNEQFF
V: TRBV27; CDR3: CASSELIAGGSYNEQFF
V: TRBV7-9; CDR3: CASNRWGGDQFF
V: TRBV28; CDR3: CASSPRGGGTKETQYF
V: TRBV4-1; CDR3: CASSQDGASPQETQYF
V: TRBV5-1; CDR3: CASSLGLGSSYEQYF
V: TRBV9; CDR3: CASSVGDRGGGNTIYF
V: TRBV7-9; CDR3: CASSPTGVSMNTEAFF
V: TRBV28; CDR3: CASTEQGPPFGYTF
V: TRBV18; CDR3: CASSPPGVTEAFF
V: TRBV10-3; CDR3: CAISRLGTGTDTQYF
V: TRBV18; CDR3: CASSEDRGYYEQYF
V: TRBV7-2; CDR3: CATSPGRSNTEAFF
V: TRBV19; CDR3: CASSEMSSTNEKLFF
V: TRBV7-3; CDR3: CASSLRPGVVDTEAFF
V: TRBV6-4; CDR3: CASSESGGAGEQFF
V: TRBV28; CDR3: CASSPLGQRNTIYF
V: TRBV27; CDR3: CASSKNGLAVQETQYF
V: TRBV4-1; CDR3: CASSQGGTEWIQPQHF
V: TRBV4-1; CDR3: CASSLRQGMTSNNEQFF
V: TRBV7-8; CDR3: CASSPRSTEAFF
V: TRBV5-1; CDR3: CASSLALAGVYEQYF
V: TRBV10-3; CDR3: CASGTAASEAFF
V: TRBV28; CDR3: CASGSPGHLSSGNTIYF
V: TRBV2; CDR3: CASNGGRGYTEAFF
V: TRBV28; CDR3: CASSSDRVATEAFF
V: TRBV7-2; CDR3: CASSRQRLAGNVVETQYF
V: TRBV6-5; CDR3: CASRPGNYGYTF
V: TRBV30; CDR3: CAWSRTGPNYGYTF
V: TRBV25-1; CDR3: CASSDTAGQYEQYF
V: TRBV7-2; CDR3: CASSLAEGPGQPQHF
V: TRBV28; CDR3: CASSHERRASGANVLTF
V: TRBV5-1; CDR3: CASSVRGNTEAFF
V: TRBV6-1; CDR3: CASTNGRAGEQYF
V: TRBV7-9; CDR3: CASSRGDPGENGYTF